This is a list of T cell receptor beta chains from one sample in a study of T cell responses to AZD1222 COVID-19 vaccine. Profiling relied on immunoSEQ multiplex PCR, and the TCRdb table lists in-frame clones only, not all of them. The table records 150,000 to 200,000 clones, around 90% of them present only once. Sequencing used peripheral blood, obtained 28 days after the second dose of the MenACWY control vaccine. The receptors stem from an adult who received the MenACWY meningococcal vaccine as a control. Both conserved end residues are part of each CDR3. D genes are given only for firm matches. A clone size is listed for some rows: how often the clone was seen (once, few, many), or a class if it is expanded.

TRBJ2-5,-,-,15,TRBV19,CASSIVSSGRETQYF,TGTGCCAGTAGTATAGTGTCTAGTGGGAGGGAGACCCAGTACTTC
TRBJ1-6,-,TRBD1,14,TRBV18,CASSRDSFNSPLHF,TGTGCCAGCTCCCGGGACAGTTTTAATTCACCCCTCCACTTT
TRBJ1-4,-,-,15,TRBV6-1,CASSEFAGGDEKLFF,TGTGCCAGCAGTGAATTCGCAGGAGGGGACGAAAAACTGTTTTTT
TRBJ2-2,-,TRBD2,16,TRBV7-2,CASSWLAGVSTGELFF,TGTGCCAGCAGCTGGCTAGCGGGAGTGAGCACCGGGGAGCTGTTTTTT
TRBJ1-4,once,TRBD1,18,TRBV7-9,CASSLIAGQGYANEKLFF,TGTGCCAGCAGCCTCATCGCGGGACAGGGTTATGCTAATGAAAAACTGTTTTTT
TRBJ1-6,-,-,13,TRBV15,CATRTGAGSPLHF,TGTGCCACCAGGACAGGAGCAGGTTCACCCCTCCACTTT
TRBJ1-5,-,-,13,TRBV30,CAWSEGMGQPQHF,TGTGCCTGGAGTGAGGGGATGGGTCAGCCCCAGCATTTT
TRBJ2-1,-,-,16,TRBV9,CASSDKAGNSYNEQFF,TGTGCCAGCAGCGACAAGGCGGGGAACTCCTACAATGAGCAGTTCTTC
TRBJ2-7,-,-,14,TRBV7-2,CASSFSRGEFEQYF,TGTGCCAGCAGCTTCAGCCGTGGGGAATTCGAGCAGTACTTC
TRBJ2-7,-,TRBD2,15,TRBV27,CASSLGAGGPYEQYF,TGTGCCAGCAGTTTGGGGGCGGGAGGGCCCTACGAGCAGTACTTC
TRBJ1-3,-,-,16,TRBV13,CASKDRGPNSGNTIYF,TGTGCCAGCAAAGACCGAGGGCCCAACTCTGGAAACACCATATATTTT
TRBJ2-7,-,-,12,TRBV30,CAWSVRRDEQYF,TGTGCCTGGAGTGTTAGGAGGGACGAGCAGTACTTC
TRBJ2-7,-,-,15,TRBV7-2,CASSLEGGRSYEQYF,TGTGCCAGCAGCTTAGAGGGGGGCAGAAGCTACGAGCAGTACTTC
TRBJ1-2,-,-,15,TRBV27,CASRAPGTQNYGYTF,TGTGCCAGCCGGGCCCCCGGGACTCAGAACTATGGCTACACCTTC
TRBJ2-7,-,-,11,TRBV2,CASSWRLEQYF,TGTGCCAGCAGTTGGAGGCTCGAGCAGTACTTC
TRBJ1-1,-,TRBD1,12,TRBV18,CASSLGQGTAFF,TGTGCCAGCTCACTGGGACAGGGGACGGCTTTCTTT
TRBJ2-7,-,-,16,TRBV11-2,CASSLDSGFYSYEQYF,TGTGCCAGCAGCTTAGACTCCGGATTCTACTCCTACGAGCAGTACTTC
TRBJ1-2,-,-,15,TRBV7-9,CASSFRGLRDYGYTF,TGTGCCAGCAGCTTCCGGGGGCTCCGGGACTATGGCTACACCTTC
TRBJ2-7,-,-,13,TRBV5-1,CASRAYVGYEQYF,TGCGCCAGCAGGGCCTATGTTGGTTACGAGCAGTACTTC
TRBJ2-1,-,TRBD2,17,TRBV4-3,CASSQDLSAGGLNEQFF,TGCGCCAGCAGCCAAGATCTATCTGCGGGAGGTCTGAATGAGCAGTTCTTC
TRBJ2-7,once,TRBD1,15,TRBV3-1/TRBV3-2,CASSPRGQGLYEQYF,TGTGCCAGCAGCCCTCGGGGACAGGGGTTATACGAGCAGTACTTC
TRBJ1-3,-,-,15,TRBV6-6,CASSYWRSSGNTIYF,TGTGCCAGCAGTTACTGGAGAAGCTCTGGAAACACCATATATTTT
TRBJ1-1,-,-,13,TRBV18,CASSPPEITEAFF,TGTGCCAGCTCACCACCGGAAATCACTGAAGCTTTCTTT
TRBJ2-1,-,TRBD1,16,TRBV28,CASSSVGTGALHEQFF,TGTGCCAGCAGTTCCGTCGGGACAGGGGCTCTCCATGAGCAGTTCTTC
TRBJ1-3,-,-,16,TRBV2,CASSVLGQVSGNTIYF,TGTGCCAGCAGTGTCCTGGGACAAGTCTCTGGAAACACCATATATTTT
TRBJ1-1,-,-,12,TRBV12-3/TRBV12-4,CASSPAGTEAFF,TGTGCCAGCAGCCCGGCCGGGACTGAAGCTTTCTTT
TRBJ2-1,-,TRBD2,15,TRBV7-2,CASSQTSGSFSEQFF,TGTGCCAGCAGCCAAACTAGCGGGAGTTTCAGTGAGCAGTTCTTC
TRBJ2-1,-,-,15,TRBV12-1,CASSWPSGRAGEQFF,TGTGCCAGCAGCTGGCCTAGCGGGAGGGCCGGTGAGCAGTTCTTC
TRBJ2-7,-,-,12,TRBV2,CASRGADYEQYF,TGTGCCAGCAGGGGGGCTGATTACGAGCAGTACTTC
TRBJ2-7,-,TRBD1,16,TRBV6-5,CASSYSSGTGRNEQYF,TGTGCCAGCAGTTACTCTTCCGGGACAGGGAGGAACGAGCAGTACTTC
TRBJ2-7,-,TRBD1,15,TRBV15,CATSRDPPGQDEQYF,TGTGCCACCAGCAGAGATCCTCCGGGACAGGACGAGCAGTACTTC
TRBJ2-6,-,-,16,TRBV6-5,CASSYQDLAGANVLTF,TGTGCCAGCAGCTACCAGGATTTGGCTGGGGCCAACGTCCTGACTTTC
TRBJ2-7,-,TRBD2,15,TRBV5-1,CASSFTTSGSYEQYF,TGCGCCAGCAGCTTTACGACTAGCGGCTCCTACGAGCAGTACTTC
TRBJ2-7,-,-,13,TRBV19,CASSVSLSYEQYF,TGTGCCAGTAGTGTTTCGCTCTCCTACGAGCAGTACTTC
TRBJ2-3,-,-,14,TRBV11-2,CASSSVTSSDTQYF,TGTGCCAGCAGCTCCGTGACTTCCTCGGATACGCAGTATTTT
TRBJ1-5,-,TRBD1,12,TRBV28,CASGSGGQPQHF,TGTGCCAGCGGGTCAGGGGGTCAGCCCCAGCATTTT
TRBJ2-1,-,-,18,TRBV2,CASSTLDQPLGPYNEQFF,TGTGCCAGCAGCACGCTGGACCAACCTTTGGGGCCCTACAATGAGCAGTTCTTC
TRBJ1-4,-,TRBD1,17,TRBV30,CAWSAGQAYPYNEKLFF,TGTGCCTGGAGCGCCGGACAGGCCTACCCTTACAATGAAAAACTGTTTTTT
TRBJ1-2,once,-,14,TRBV7-3,CASSLNGAGDGYTF,TGTGCCAGCAGCTTAAATGGGGCAGGGGACGGCTACACCTTC
TRBJ2-3,-,-,14,TRBV18,CASSPLESTDTQYF,TGTGCCAGCTCACCGCTCGAAAGCACAGATACGCAGTATTTT